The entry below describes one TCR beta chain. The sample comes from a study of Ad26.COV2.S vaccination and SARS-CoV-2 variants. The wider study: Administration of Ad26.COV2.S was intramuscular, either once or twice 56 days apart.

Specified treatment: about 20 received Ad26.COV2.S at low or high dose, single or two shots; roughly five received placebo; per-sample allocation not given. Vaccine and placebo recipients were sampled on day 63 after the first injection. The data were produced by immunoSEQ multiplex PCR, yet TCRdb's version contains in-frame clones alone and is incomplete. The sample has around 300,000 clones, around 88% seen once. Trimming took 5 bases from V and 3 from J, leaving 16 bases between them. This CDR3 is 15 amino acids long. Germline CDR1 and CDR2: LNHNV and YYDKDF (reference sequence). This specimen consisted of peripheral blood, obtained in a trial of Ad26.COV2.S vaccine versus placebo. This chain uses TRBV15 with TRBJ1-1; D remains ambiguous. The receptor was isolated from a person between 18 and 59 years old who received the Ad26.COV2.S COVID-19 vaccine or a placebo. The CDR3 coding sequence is TGTGCCACCAGCCTCTTAGAGTTCGGTGACACTGAAGCTTTCTTT. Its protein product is CATSLLEFGDTEAFF.